This T cell receptor (beta chain) was captured in a study of blood T cell repertoires in COVID-19. Study overall: Specimens from acute and convalescent COVID-19 originated in the United States, Italy and Spain.

The germline V gene has CDR1 SGHTA and CDR2 FQGTGA. V lost 3 bases and J 0 bases, leaving 5 bases between the germline ends. The CDR3 is made up of 14 amino acids. Assay: immunoSEQ multiplex PCR; the TCRdb copy retains only in-frame clones and omits some. The sample lists a few hundred thousand clones; about 90% were seen once. This sequence was found in a woman in her thirties or forties who had been exposed to COVID-19. The sequenced sample was PBMCs or T cells enriched from blood (not recorded which). The chain combines TRBV7-3 with TRBJ1-4; no clear D gene. CDR3 protein: CASSFSTTNEKLFF. The CDR3, as DNA: TGTGCCAGCAGCTTTAGCACAACTAATGAAAAACTGTTTTTT.